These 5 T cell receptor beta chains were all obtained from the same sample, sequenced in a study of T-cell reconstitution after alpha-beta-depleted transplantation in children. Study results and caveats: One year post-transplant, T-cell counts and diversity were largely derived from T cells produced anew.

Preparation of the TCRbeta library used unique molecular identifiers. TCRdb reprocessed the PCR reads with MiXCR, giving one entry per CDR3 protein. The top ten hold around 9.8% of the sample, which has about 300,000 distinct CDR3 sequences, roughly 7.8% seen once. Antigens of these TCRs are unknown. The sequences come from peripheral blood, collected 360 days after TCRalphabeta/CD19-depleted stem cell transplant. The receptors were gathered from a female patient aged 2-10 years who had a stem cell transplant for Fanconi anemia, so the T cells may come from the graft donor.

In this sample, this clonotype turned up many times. The CDR3 reads CASSLLAGGGEQYF. In DNA, the CDR3 is TGTGCCAGCAGCTTATTAGCGGGGGGTGGAGAGCAGTACTTC. The rearrangement uses TRBV7-9 and TRBJ2-7; 10 bases line up with TRBD2. Per the germline V gene, CDR1 is SEHNR and CDR2 is FQNEAQ (reference sequence). Trimming at V came to 2 bases and at J to 7 bases, leaving 5 bases not matched to a gene. CDR3 size: 14 residues. Full variable domain (missing parts from reference TRBV7-9 and TRBJ2-7): DTGVSQNPRHKITKRGQNVTFRCDPISEHNRLYWYRQTLGQGPEFLTYFQNEAQLEKSRLLSDRFSAERPKGSFSTLEIQRTEQGDSAMYLCASSLLAGGGEQYFGPGTRLTVT.

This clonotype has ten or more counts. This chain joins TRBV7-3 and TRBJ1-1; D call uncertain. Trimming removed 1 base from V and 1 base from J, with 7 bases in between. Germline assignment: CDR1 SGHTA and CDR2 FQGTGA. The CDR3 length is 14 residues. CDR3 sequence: CASSLIGGNTEAFF. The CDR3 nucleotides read TGTGCCAGCAGCTTAATCGGAGGGAACACTGAAGCTTTCTTT.

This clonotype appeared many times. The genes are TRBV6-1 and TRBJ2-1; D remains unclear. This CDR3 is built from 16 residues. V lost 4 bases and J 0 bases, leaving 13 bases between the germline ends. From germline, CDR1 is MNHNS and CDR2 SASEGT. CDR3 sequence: CASSVPDLSSYNEQFF. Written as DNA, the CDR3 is TGTGCCAGCAGTGTCCCCGACCTGAGCTCCTACAATGAGCAGTTCTTC.

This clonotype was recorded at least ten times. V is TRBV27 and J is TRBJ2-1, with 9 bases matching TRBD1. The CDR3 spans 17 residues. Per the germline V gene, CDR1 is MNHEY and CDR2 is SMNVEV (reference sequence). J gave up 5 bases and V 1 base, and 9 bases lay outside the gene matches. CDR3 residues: CASSLLAPQGANNEQFF. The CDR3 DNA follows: TGTGCCAGCAGTTTATTAGCCCCACAGGGGGCCAACAATGAGCAGTTCTTC.

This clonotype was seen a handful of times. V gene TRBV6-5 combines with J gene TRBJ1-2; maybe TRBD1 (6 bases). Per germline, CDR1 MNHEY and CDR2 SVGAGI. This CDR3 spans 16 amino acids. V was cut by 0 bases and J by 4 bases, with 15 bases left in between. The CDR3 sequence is CASSYSRTVGIYGYTF. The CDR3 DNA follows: TGTGCCAGCAGTTACTCTCGGACAGTCGGAATCTATGGCTACACCTTC.